This is a list of T cell receptor beta chains from one sample in a study of shared clonotypes between healthy human individuals. Sequenced by immunoSEQ multiplex PCR; TCRdb stores in-frame clones only, minus some. The sample records about 470,000 clones, 70% to 80% being singletons. The sample consisted of PBMCs. These receptor sequences come from a woman between 35 and 50 years old in good health. Some clones in this sample may be carry-over from other donors' samples. Both conserved end residues are part of each CDR3. The order of the fields is V gene, J gene, CDR3 protein.

TRBV6-4	TRBJ1-2	CASSPQAQAGVYGYTF
TRBV15	TRBJ1-4	CATSRDTGIPNEKLFF
TRBV19	TRBJ1-3	CASRQLRGHNTIYF
TRBV5-1	TRBJ1-1	CASSFREQGVFEAFF
TRBV6-1	TRBJ1-6	CASSENWGVSPLHF
TRBV28	TRBJ2-1	CASSRTMMPYNEQFF
TRBV6-6	TRBJ1-5	CASSPGRYSNQPQHF
TRBV28	TRBJ2-7	CASSRGQIFYEQYF
TRBV27	TRBJ2-7	CASSLALASITYEQYF
TRBV19	TRBJ2-3	CASRLAGSDTQYF
TRBV15	TRBJ2-3	CATSRGVAGGEDTQYF
TRBV19	TRBJ1-1	CASSIRWGGTEAFF
TRBV29-1	TRBJ2-7	CSVEGAGTGHPYEQYF
TRBV28	TRBJ2-7	CASSLARFSYEQYF
TRBV9	TRBJ2-1	CASSVDLAHEGQFF
TRBV7-9	TRBJ1-4	CASSPKIGRINEKLFF
TRBV7-9	TRBJ2-2	CASSLEQQLTGELFF
TRBV7-9	TRBJ2-2	CASRPGGGGELFF
TRBV6-1	TRBJ2-1	CASTQSGRASNEQFF
TRBV7-2	TRBJ2-3	CASSLVGGATTDTQYF
TRBV18	TRBJ2-5	CASSPRTGDLETQYF
TRBV7-7	TRBJ2-2	CASSLRTSVNTGELFF
TRBV2	NA	CASKQGGSSYEQYF
TRBV6-4	TRBJ1-5	CASSDGGEGQPQHF
TRBV6-1	TRBJ2-2	CASRSTGDTGELFF
TRBV9	TRBJ2-7	CASSVGQNPYEQYF
TRBV19	TRBJ1-2	CASSRDSGTNYGYTF
TRBV5-4	TRBJ1-4	CASNTDRGSEKLFF
TRBV2	TRBJ1-6	CASSEARGQGISPLHF
TRBV30	TRBJ2-5	CAWGRGVQETQYF
TRBV10-1	TRBJ2-1	CASSKLSGRESYNEQFF
TRBV7-2	TRBJ2-7	CASSLQAGDSYEQYF
TRBV6-1	TRBJ2-7	CASSEAGNSYEQYF
TRBV15	TRBJ2-7	CATSRRARIDEQYF
TRBV11-3	TRBJ2-1	CASSSIQGNEQFF
TRBV28	TRBJ1-1	CASSSTGGAGYAFF
TRBV4-1	TRBJ2-1	CASSQWADGNEQFF
TRBV4-2	TRBJ2-2	CASSQLAGGPANTGELFF
TRBV7-9	TRBJ2-1	CASSLEASSSYNEQFF
TRBV7-8	TRBJ2-7	CASSLAGGSEQYF
TRBV30	TRBJ2-1	CAWSPQENEQFF
TRBV4-2	TRBJ1-4	CASSREWGGGATNEKLFF
TRBV19	TRBJ2-1	CASRNPGTGESSEQFF
TRBV2	TRBJ1-4	CASSEGQGANEKLFF
TRBV30	TRBJ1-1	CAWSQQGRTEAFF
TRBV14	TRBJ1-4	CASSQESRGREKLFF
TRBV19	TRBJ1-2	CASSNPPSGYTF
TRBV4-1	TRBJ2-1	CASSQRRGEQFF
TRBV19	TRBJ1-5	CASSIVRYSNQPQHF